Below, one T cell receptor (beta chain) is given with its context. Its antigen is not known. No treatment had been given to any patient before thyroid surgery. This sample is part of a study of metastatic and nonmetastatic thyroid tumors. Study-wide context: Malignant and benign thyroid patients had repertoires compared in peripheral blood and tumor or nodule tissue.

Study findings and constraints: Reports indicated that malignant thyroid tumors showed significantly higher TCR beta diversity than benign nodules did, in blood and tumor.

The CDR3 has 15 residues. Germline V gene data show CDR1 as KGHSH and CDR2 as LQKENI. J was trimmed by 5 bases and V by 2 bases; bases with no gene match: 5. In the source study's methods: Across clinicopathological groups, CDR3 differences served as the basis for building a distant-metastasis classifier for papillary thyroid cancer. TCRdb re-analyzed the PCR reads through MiXCR. V and J calls and clone size were set by TCRdb, not the authors. The data contain approximately 24,000 clones, 23% of them singletons. The chain has TRBV18 and TRBJ2-5; 10 bases match TRBD2. Sequencing input: blood. The TCR comes from a male donor with papillary thyroid cancer or a benign thyroid nodule (not recorded which). Some clones in this sample may be carry-over from other donors' samples. CDR3 sequence reads: CASSPGAGGLETQYF. The CDR3 coding sequence is TGTGCCAGCTCACCAGGAGCGGGAGGGCTGGAGACCCAGTACTTC.